The rows below give T cell receptor beta chains drawn from one sample of a study of Graves' ophthalmopathy and Graves' hyperthyroidism. One entry per CDR3 protein results from TCRdb running MiXCR on the multiplex PCR reads. The sample holds 40,000 to 45,000 distinct CDR3 sequences, more than 45% seen once. The sequencing input was peripheral blood. The receptors were gathered from an adult man with Graves' ophthalmopathy. Each CDR3 is given with its conserved first and last residue. Fields, in order: J gene, clone size, V gene, D gene, CDR3 DNA, CDR3 protein. A D gene is named only where the DNA matches it firmly. Only part of the rows carry a size: once, few, many, or a class if the clone is expanded.

J: TRBJ1-3; size: many; V: TRBV20-1; D: .; DNA: TGCAGTGCTAGTTTCGGGGGTGTAGGGAACACCATATATTTT; CDR3: CSASFGGVGNTIYF
J: TRBJ2-1; size: few; V: TRBV29-1; D: .; DNA: TGCAGCATAGGAGGGGGTGGTGAGCAGTTCTTC; CDR3: CSIGGGGEQFF
J: TRBJ2-1; size: .; V: TRBV9; D: TRBD2; DNA: TGTGCCAGCAGCGTAGTAGGGAGCGGGGCATCCTACAATGAGCAGTTCTTC; CDR3: CASSVVGSGASYNEQFF
J: TRBJ2-2; size: many; V: TRBV20-1; D: TRBD1; DNA: TGCAGTGCCACAGCCGGGACAGGGCATACCGGGGAGCTGTTTTTT; CDR3: CSATAGTGHTGELFF
J: TRBJ2-3; size: many; V: TRBV4-3; D: TRBD2; DNA: TGCGCCAGCAGCCAAGTCGGTGCGGGGGGCCCAGATACGCAGTATTTT; CDR3: CASSQVGAGGPDTQYF
J: TRBJ2-2; size: many; V: TRBV11-2; D: TRBD2; DNA: TGTGCCAGCAGCTTAGCTGGCGGGGGGGGCACCGGGGAGCTGTTTTTT; CDR3: CASSLAGGGGTGELFF
J: TRBJ1-1; size: many; V: TRBV6-6; D: .; DNA: TGTGCCAGCAGTTACGGCGGCATGAACACTGAAGCTTTCTTT; CDR3: CASSYGGMNTEAFF
J: TRBJ1-5; size: few; V: TRBV19; D: .; DNA: TGTGCCAGTAGTATCGACAGTTATCAGCCCCAGCATTTT; CDR3: CASSIDSYQPQHF
J: TRBJ1-2; size: many; V: TRBV5-4; D: .; DNA: TGTGCCAGCAGTCCCGACAGGACAGCTCCCTATGGCTACACCTTC; CDR3: CASSPDRTAPYGYTF
J: TRBJ2-1; size: .; V: TRBV24-1; D: .; DNA: TGTGCCACCAGTGACCCATCTACCCTATTC; CDR3: CATSDPSTLF
J: TRBJ2-1; size: .; V: TRBV7-9; D: TRBD2; DNA: TGTGCCAGCAGCCCCTATAGTCTCGGACTAGCGGGAGGCAATGAGCAGTTCTTC; CDR3: CASSPYSLGLAGGNEQFF
J: TRBJ1-1; size: many; V: TRBV11-2; D: .; DNA: TGTGCCAGCCTCCGGCGGGGCACTGAAGCTTTCTTT; CDR3: CASLRRGTEAFF
J: TRBJ2-2; size: .; V: TRBV7-3; D: TRBD1; DNA: TGTGCCAGCAGCCTCACAGGGGATTCCACACGTGAGCTGTTTTTT; CDR3: CASSLTGDSTRELFF
J: TRBJ2-3; size: many; V: TRBV6-6; D: .; DNA: TGTGCCAGCAGTTACTCCGGGATCCCGGCCTCCACAGATACGCAGTATTTT; CDR3: CASSYSGIPASTDTQYF
J: TRBJ2-7; size: many; V: TRBV11-2; D: .; DNA: TGTGCCAGCAGCATACTGGGGAAACCCTACGAGCAGTACTTC; CDR3: CASSILGKPYEQYF
J: TRBJ2-7; size: .; V: TRBV5-1; D: TRBD2; DNA: TGCGCCAGCAGCTTGGGGGGACTAGCGGGAAGGACCTACGAGCAGTACTTC; CDR3: CASSLGGLAGRTYEQYF
J: TRBJ1-2; size: .; V: TRBV24-1; D: .; DNA: TGTGCCACCAGTGACAGCTACTATGGCTACACCTTC; CDR3: CATSDSYYGYTF
J: TRBJ1-6; size: many; V: TRBV19; D: .; DNA: TGTGCCAGTAGTATTCAGGGAACAATTTCACCCCTCCACTTT; CDR3: CASSIQGTISPLHF
J: TRBJ1-1; size: many; V: TRBV10-3; D: TRBD1; DNA: TGTGCCATCAGGGCGGACAGGGGTAACACTGAAGCTTTCTTT; CDR3: CAIRADRGNTEAFF
J: TRBJ1-1; size: .; V: TRBV29-1; D: TRBD1; DNA: TGCAGCGTTCGACAGGGGTTGAGGACTGAAGCTTTCTTT; CDR3: CSVRQGLRTEAFF
J: TRBJ2-1; size: many; V: TRBV27; D: .; DNA: TGTGCCAGCAGTTTGATCCCGAGCTCCTACAATGAGCAGTTCTTC; CDR3: CASSLIPSSYNEQFF
J: TRBJ2-3; size: .; V: TRBV19; D: TRBD2; DNA: TGTGCCAGTAGTCCCCGGACTAGCGGGAGCACAGATACGCAGTATTTT; CDR3: CASSPRTSGSTDTQYF
J: TRBJ1-1; size: .; V: TRBV19; D: TRBD1; DNA: TGTGCCAGTAGTGTTAGAACGGGACAGGGTCTCACTGAAGCTTTCTTT; CDR3: CASSVRTGQGLTEAFF
J: TRBJ2-3; size: many; V: TRBV9; D: .; DNA: TGTGCCAGCAGCGTAGAGGGACGGGAGAGTGGCACAGATACGCAGTATTTT; CDR3: CASSVEGRESGTDTQYF
J: TRBJ2-6; size: once; V: TRBV19; D: TRBD1; DNA: TGTGCCACCGGGACAGGGACCGGGGCCAACGTCCTGACTTTC; CDR3: CATGTGTGANVLTF
J: TRBJ1-6; size: many; V: TRBV19; D: TRBD1; DNA: TGTGCCAGTAGTATAGCCAGGGGGCCGTATAATTCACCCCTCCACTTT; CDR3: CASSIARGPYNSPLHF
J: TRBJ1-6; size: many; V: TRBV4-3; D: .; DNA: TGCGCCAGCAGCCAAGTCGGGGGTGGGAATTCACCCCTCCACTTT; CDR3: CASSQVGGGNSPLHF
J: TRBJ2-7; size: .; V: TRBV20-1; D: TRBD2; DNA: TGCAGTGCTAGTACTAGCGGGAGCTACGAGCAGTACTTC; CDR3: CSASTSGSYEQYF